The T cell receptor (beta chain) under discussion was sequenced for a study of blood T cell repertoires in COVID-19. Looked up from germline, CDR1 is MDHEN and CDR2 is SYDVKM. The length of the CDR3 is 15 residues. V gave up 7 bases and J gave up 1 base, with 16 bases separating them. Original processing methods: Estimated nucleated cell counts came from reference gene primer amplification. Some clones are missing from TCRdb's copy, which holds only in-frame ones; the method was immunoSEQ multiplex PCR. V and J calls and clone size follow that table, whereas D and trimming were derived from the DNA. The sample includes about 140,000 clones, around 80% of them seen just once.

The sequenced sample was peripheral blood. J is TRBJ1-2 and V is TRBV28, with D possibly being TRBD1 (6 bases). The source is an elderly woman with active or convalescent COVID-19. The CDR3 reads CASIRGGDNNYGYTF. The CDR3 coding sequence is TGTGCCAGCATTAGGGGGGGAGATAATAACTATGGCTACACCTTC.